This T cell receptor (beta chain) emerged from a study of naive and memory T cell subsets. Study conclusions and caveats: In CD4 and CD8 cells, diversity dropped from naive through EMRA. A clonotype means one alpha or beta sequence, not an alpha/beta pair.

This clonotype has just one count. Its matching antigen is unknown. Both TRBC1 and TRBC2 were covered by a beta constant-region primer of two equimolar oligonucleotides. One entry per CDR3 protein, called by TCRdb with MiXCR from the UMI-ligation and nested PCR reads. The data contain tens of thousands of distinct CDR3 sequences, more than 6.5% of them singletons. Trimming pared 0 bases from V and 1 base from J, leaving 13 bases between. The CDR3 has 16 amino acids. Germline V CDR1 and CDR2: SGHAT, FQNNGV. The chain couples TRBV11-2 to TRBJ2-7, with a tentative D call TRBD1 (6 bases). The specimen sequenced was central memory CD4+ T cells from blood. This TCR was recovered from a human donor in good health. The CDR3: CASSLEGQRVSYEQYF. CDR3 coding DNA: TGTGCCAGCAGCTTAGAAGGACAGAGGGTGTCCTACGAGCAGTACTTC.